The present TCR beta chain was sequenced within a study of response to subunit inactivated influenza vaccine. Study-level findings and limits: Each seasonal flu vaccination may recruit only limited new T cells, authors suggested.

One entry per CDR3 protein results from TCRdb running MiXCR on the RT-PCR reads. The sample includes about 500,000 distinct CDR3 sequences, more than 15% of them seen just once. Germline V CDR1 and CDR2: DFQATT, SNEGSKA (reference sequence). The V and J ends lost 2 bases and 3 bases respectively, with 11 bases between them. The CDR3 spans 14 residues. For this clonotype: Its antigen is unidentified.

The chain carries TRBV20-1 and TRBJ2-1, with a weak D call TRBD2 (5 bases). The sample here was CD4+ T cells sorted from PBMCs, taken about 23 months after vaccination. This receptor was identified in a man between 50 and 70 years old who received an inactivated influenza vaccine. In DNA form, the CDR3 reads TGCAGTGCTAGAAACAAGGGAGTCTACAATGAGCAGTTCTTC. As protein: CSARNKGVYNEQFF.